This paragraph reports one T cell receptor (beta chain). The PCR used 60 Vbeta and 13 Jbeta primers. Assay used: immunoSEQ multiplex PCR; TCRdb lists only in-frame clones, some missing. The data hold some 98,000 clones, with around 75% observed a single time. This entry comes from a study of cytomegalovirus exposure and HLA in healthy donors. This CDR3 is built from 14 residues. Trimming pared 8 bases from V and 9 bases from J, leaving 22 bases between. The germline V gene has CDR1 GTSNPN and CDR2 SVGIG (reference sequence). This clonotype was sampled from a man aged 18 to 30 in good health and CMV-seropositive. The rearrangement joins TRBV30 to TRBJ1-4, with D hard to call. Specimen: PBMCs. The DNA of the CDR3 is TGTGCCGGAACCGGCCGGGATATACGACAAAAACTGTTTTTT. Amino acid sequence: CAGTGRDIRQKLFF. Full variable domain (remainder filled in from reference TRBV30 and TRBJ1-4): SQTIHQWPATLVQPVGSPLSLECTVEGTSNPNLYWYRQAAGRGLQLLFYSVGIGQISSEVPQNLSASRPQDRQFILSSKKLLLSDSGFYLCAGTGRDIRQKLFFGSGTQLSVL.